This record looks at one TCR beta chain sequence and its context. This sample is drawn from a study of blood T cell repertoires in COVID-19. Study information: The United States, Italy and Spain provided the acute and convalescent COVID-19 samples. PBMCs, B-cell-depleted T cells, or T cells provided the cDNA or gDNA that made up the material.

Germline trimming cut 5 bases from V and 0 bases from J; bases unmatched to any gene: 9. Per the germline V gene, CDR1 is SEHNR and CDR2 is FQNEAQ (reference sequence). The CDR3 has 17 amino acids. Authors' analysis steps: Nucleated cell number was recorded as an estimate derived from reference gene primer amplification. Profiled with immunoSEQ multiplex PCR; TCRdb holds only in-frame clones, not every one. V and J calls plus clone size are reproduced from that table; the DNA served to infer D and trimming. The sample includes about 140,000 clones, 80% to 85% of them seen just once. Sequences were obtained from peripheral blood. The chain uses TRBV7-9 and TRBJ1-3; 8 positions match TRBD1. This TCR was sampled from a woman aged 55-70 years with acute or convalescent COVID-19. CDR3 in amino acids: CASSVTGGIYSGNTIYF. CDR3 sequence (DNA): TGTGCCAGCAGCGTTACAGGGGGGATTTACTCTGGAAACACCATATATTTT.